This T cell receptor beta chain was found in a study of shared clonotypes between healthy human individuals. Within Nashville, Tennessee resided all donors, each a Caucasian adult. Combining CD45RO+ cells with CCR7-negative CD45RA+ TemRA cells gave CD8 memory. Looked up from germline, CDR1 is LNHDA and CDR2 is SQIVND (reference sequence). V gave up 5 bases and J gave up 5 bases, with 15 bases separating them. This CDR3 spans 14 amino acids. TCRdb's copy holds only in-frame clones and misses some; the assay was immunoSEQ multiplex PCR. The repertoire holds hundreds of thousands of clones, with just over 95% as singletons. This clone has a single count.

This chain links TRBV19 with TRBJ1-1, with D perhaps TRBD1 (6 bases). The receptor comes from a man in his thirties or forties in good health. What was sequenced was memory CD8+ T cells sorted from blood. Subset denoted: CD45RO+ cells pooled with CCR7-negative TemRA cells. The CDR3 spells CASSLWGLKTEAFF. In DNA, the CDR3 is TGTGCCAGTAGTTTATGGGGGCTAAAGACTGAAGCTTTCTTT.